This T cell receptor beta chain was sequenced in a study of molecular identifiers for immune sequencing clone quantification. This clonotype was observed a few times. Trimming removed 7 bases from V and 0 bases from J, with 10 bases in between. This CDR3 spans 13 amino acids. Germline assignment: CDR1 SEHNR and CDR2 FQNEAQ (reference sequence). In TCRdb, the PCR reads were re-called with MiXCR into one record per CDR3 protein. The sample shows 460,000 or so distinct CDR3 sequences, 20% to 25% of them seen only once. The material sequenced was naive CD8+ T cells from blood, with Jurkat cell RNA spiked in. Subset here: FACS-sorted CD8+CD4-CCR7+CD45RA+ naive T cells. V gene TRBV7-9 combines with J gene TRBJ2-7; D not resolved. The sequence derives from a human donor in good health. Some libraries in this study had Jurkat cell RNA spiked in. CDR3 region: CASTRPSSYEQYF. The DNA of the CDR3 is TGTGCCAGCACCAGGCCGAGCTCCTACGAGCAGTACTTC.